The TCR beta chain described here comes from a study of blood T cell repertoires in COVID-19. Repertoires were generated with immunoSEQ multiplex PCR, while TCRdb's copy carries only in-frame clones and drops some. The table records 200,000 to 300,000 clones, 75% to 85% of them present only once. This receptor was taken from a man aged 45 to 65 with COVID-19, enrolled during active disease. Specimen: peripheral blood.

The CDR3 protein is CASTDPGGAAQYF. The DNA for the CDR3 is TGCGCCAGCACCGATCCAGGGGGCGCGGCCCAGTACTTC. This chain links TRBV5-1 with TRBJ2-5; 8 bases align to TRBD1. Germline values: CDR1 SGHRS, CDR2 YFSETQ. Trimming took 6 bases from V and 9 from J; bases not matched to a gene: 10. The CDR3 covers 13 residues.